The present entry profiles one TCR beta chain with its context. This sample stems from a study of blood T cell repertoires in COVID-19. On the study more broadly: From the United States, Italy and Spain came samples of acute and convalescent COVID-19. The analysed material was cDNA or gDNA that came from T cells, B-cell-depleted T cells, or PBMCs.

The V and J ends lost 1 base and 3 bases, in that order; junction bases with no gene match: 3. Germline V lookup: CDR1 MNHEY, CDR2 SMNVEV (reference sequence). The CDR3 sequence is 15 residues long. Original data processing: Estimates of nucleated cell counts were drawn from the amplification of reference gene primers. Generated by immunoSEQ multiplex PCR, the TCRdb table keeps only in-frame clones and is missing some. V and J calls and clone size are those listed in that table; D and trimming were worked out from the DNA. The sample holds around 300,000 clones, around four fifths seen once. Sequenced material: peripheral blood. The V and J genes are TRBV27 and TRBJ1-2; 9 bases fit TRBD1. The receptor was isolated from a woman aged 45-65 years with active or convalescent COVID-19. The CDR3 bases are TGTGCCAGCAGTTTATACAGGGGGCGAGACTATGGCTACACCTTC. It yields the protein CASSLYRGRDYGYTF.